This T cell receptor (beta chain) was sequenced in a study of T-cell memory formation after mild COVID-19. The CDR3 is made up of 16 amino acids. V lost 0 bases and J 2 bases, leaving 13 bases between the germline ends. This clonotype was counted at least ten times. Each CDR3 protein is one row after TCRdb ran MiXCR on the 5' RACE reads. The sample records under 450,000 distinct CDR3 sequences, about 15% being singletons. J is TRBJ1-2 and V is TRBV12-3 or TRBV12-4, with D perhaps matching TRBD1 (5 bases). This receptor was obtained from a man between 18 and 35 years old who had mild COVID-19 (a few samples of this study predate the infection). Cell type and time point are not known. What was sequenced was PBMCs or a T cell subset sorted from them (not recorded which). The CDR3 region has the DNA TGTGCCAGCAGTTTAGCCCGCGGACAAGCAAACTATGGCTACACCTTC. Its protein is CASSLARGQANYGYTF.